These 27 T cell receptor beta chains were sequenced from one sample in a study of blood T cell repertoires in COVID-19. Produced via immunoSEQ multiplex PCR; TCRdb's table is partial and in-frame only. The sample records some 220,000 clones, roughly 83% being singletons. The sequenced material came from PBMCs or T cells enriched from blood (not recorded which). Source of these receptors: a woman between 40 and 50 years old with acute COVID-19.

The chain couples TRBV11-2 to TRBJ2-7; 9 positions match TRBD2. Germline V gene data show CDR1 as SGHAT and CDR2 as FQNNGV. The CDR3 is made up of 15 amino acids. The trim removed 4 bases at V and 2 bases at J, leaving 6 bases unmatched. The CDR3 reads CASSSLAGAAYEQYF. The CDR3, as DNA: TGTGCCAGCAGCTCCTTAGCGGGAGCCGCCTACGAGCAGTACTTC. Supplemented by reference TRBV11-2 and TRBJ2-7, the full variable domain reads EAGVAQSPRYKIIEKRQSVAFWCNPISGHATLYWYQQILGQGPKLLIQFQNNGVVDDSQLPKDRFSAERLKGVDSTLKIQPAKLEDSAVYLCASSSLAGAAYEQYFGPGTRLTVT.

This rearrangement joins TRBV18 to TRBJ1-4, with D perhaps matching TRBD1 (5 bases). Germline values: CDR1 KGHSH, CDR2 LQKENI. V lost 6 bases to trimming and J lost 7 bases, with 12 bases between them. The CDR3 has 13 residues. DNA for the CDR3: TGTGCCAGCTCGAGAGGGGAGGTTGAAAAACTGTTTTTT. Translated, it gives CASSRGEVEKLFF.

This sequence joins TRBV15 and TRBJ2-5; 14 nucleotides match TRBD2. J lost 7 bases, V lost 4 bases, and 5 bases had no gene match. CDR1 and CDR2 from the germline V gene are LNHNV and YYDKDF (reference sequence). The CDR3 has 15 amino acids. The CDR3 region is CATSTGLAGGGTQYF. CDR3 bases: TGTGCCACCAGCACCGGACTAGCGGGAGGAGGGACCCAGTACTTC.

The chain carries TRBV6-2 or TRBV6-3 and TRBJ1-2; D might be TRBD1 (5 bases). Germline CDR1 MNHEY, CDR2 SVGEGT. The ends were cut back, 5 bases at V and 2 bases at J, with 9 bases in the middle. The CDR3 has 13 amino acids. This chain's CDR3 is CASSGRENYGYTF. In nucleotides, the CDR3 is TGTGCCAGCAGTGGCAGGGAAAACTATGGCTACACCTTC.

The V gene is TRBV7-9, the J gene TRBJ1-1; D gene unclear. In germline, CDR1 is SEHNR, CDR2 FQNEAQ (reference sequence). There are 16 residues in the CDR3. The V gene lost 5 bases and the J gene lost 1 base, with 17 bases spanning the gap. The CDR3 DNA reads TGTGCCAGCAGCCCTTACGGCGTCGGAGCGAACACTGAAGCTTTCTTT. Residues: CASSPYGVGANTEAFF.

In nucleotides, the CDR3 is TGCGCCAGCAGTTACGGGGGTCCAGGTCAGCCCCAGCATTTT. Translating gives CASSYGGPGQPQHF. The chain has TRBV5-1 and TRBJ1-5; D may be TRBD1 (5 bases). Trimming cost V 5 bases and J 6 bases, with 15 bases left between them. The CDR3 runs to 14 residues. Germline V gene sequence: CDR1 SGHRS, CDR2 YFSETQ.

In DNA, the CDR3 is TGTGCCAGTAGTCCTGATCGGGGCACTGAAGCTTTCTTT. Encoded protein: CASSPDRGTEAFF. The rearrangement uses TRBV19 and TRBJ1-1; D remains ambiguous. Germline CDR1 reads LNHDA; CDR2 reads SQIVND (reference sequence). The length of the CDR3 is 13 residues. V dropped 5 bases and J dropped 4 bases, with 11 bases sitting between them.

This clone occurred once. The chain links TRBV5-1 to TRBJ2-2; 13 nucleotides line up with TRBD2. CDR1 and CDR2 (germline): SGHRS, YFSETQ. Losses at the gene ends were 0 bases for V and 9 bases for J; bases not matched to a gene: 8. The CDR3 runs 17 residues. CDR3 DNA sequence: TGCGCCAGCAGCTTGGACACACTAGCGGGGGGGCCCCGGGAGCTGTTTTTT. Protein: CASSLDTLAGGPRELFF.

J is TRBJ1-5 and V is TRBV7-2; the D gene is possibly TRBD1 (6 bases). Germline CDR1 and CDR2: SGHTA and FQGNSA. The CDR3 is 15 amino acids. V lost 4 bases to trimming and J lost 2 bases, with 12 bases between them. The DNA for the CDR3 is TGTGCCAGCAGCTCAGGGGTATTTGGCAATCAGCCCCAGCATTTT. This encodes CASSSGVFGNQPQHF.

The chain has TRBV6-5 and TRBJ2-7, with a possible D match to TRBD1 (6 bases). In germline, CDR1 is MNHEY, CDR2 SVGAGI. The CDR3 extends over 14 amino acids. V lost 2 bases to trimming and J lost 3 bases, with 11 bases between them. CDR3 protein: CASSYQTGYYEQYF. CDR3 coding DNA: TGTGCCAGCAGTTACCAGACAGGATACTACGAGCAGTACTTC.

The rearrangement links TRBV28 to TRBJ2-3; TRBD1 matches at 9 bases. The CDR3 length is 17 residues. The germline V gene encodes CDR1 MDHEN and CDR2 SYDVKM. Losses at the gene ends were 6 bases for V and 6 bases for J; bases not matched to a gene: 16. CDR3 residues: CASRLYPTGGILDTQYF. CDR3 in DNA: TGTGCCAGCAGACTATATCCGACAGGGGGGATTCTTGATACGCAGTATTTT.

V usage is TRBV9 and J usage is TRBJ1-4; D possibly corresponds to TRBD1 (6 bases). CDR1 is SGDLS, CDR2 YYNGEE, per germline. With 4 bases removed from V and 0 bases from J, the gap between germline ends came to 13 bases. The CDR3 contains 16 residues. CDR3 nucleotides: TGTGCCAGCAGCTCCGGGAGGGGGGCAACTAATGAAAAACTGTTTTTT. This codes for CASSSGRGATNEKLFF.

The rearrangement links TRBV18 to TRBJ1-3; 10 bases map to TRBD1. This CDR3 is 18 amino acids long. The V gene's germline CDR1 is KGHSH and CDR2 LQKENI. The V and J ends lost 2 bases and 0 bases, in that order; junction bases with no gene match: 7. In DNA, the CDR3 is TGTGCCAGCTCACCATACGGACAGGGGGTGAGCTCTGGAAACACCATATATTTT. It yields the protein CASSPYGQGVSSGNTIYF.

The rearrangement joins TRBV6-2 or TRBV6-3 to TRBJ1-5; maybe TRBD1 (6 bases). CDR1 is MNHEY and CDR2 is SVGEGT in the germline V gene. V lost 5 bases and J lost 0, with 11 bases in between. The CDR3 is 15 amino acids. The CDR3: CASSRTGNSNQPQHF. The CDR3 DNA is TGTGCCAGCAGTCGTACAGGGAATAGCAATCAGCCCCAGCATTTT.

This clone showed up just once. The V call is TRBV19, the J call TRBJ1-1; D ambiguous. The V gene's germline CDR1 is LNHDA and CDR2 SQIVND (reference sequence). This CDR3 comprises 15 residues. V lost 8 bases and J lost 1, with 17 bases in between. CDR3 amino acids: CASSSQLVWNTEAFF. CDR3 sequence (DNA): TGTGCCAGTTCCTCCCAGTTGGTGTGGAACACTGAAGCTTTCTTT.

CDR3 nucleotides: TGTGCCAGCAGCCAAACCGTTGCCCCCAGCAATGAGCAGTTCTTC. Encoded protein: CASSQTVAPSNEQFF. The rearrangement links TRBV3-1 (or the pseudogene TRBV3-2) to TRBJ2-1; D unresolved. Trimming removed 2 bases at V and 6 bases at J, with 14 bases between. Looked up from germline, CDR1 is LGHDT and CDR2 is YNNKEL (reference sequence). The CDR3 consists of 15 residues.

The gene calls are TRBV3-1 (or the pseudogene TRBV3-2) and TRBJ1-4, with D perhaps matching TRBD1 (6 bases). This CDR3 contains 16 residues. Germline V CDR1 and CDR2: LGHDT, YNNKEL (reference sequence). V was shortened by 0 bases and J by 4 bases, with 12 bases between the two germline ends. CDR3 sequence: CASSQDKGGYNEKLFF. CDR3 in DNA: TGTGCCAGCAGCCAAGATAAGGGGGGGTATAATGAAAAACTGTTTTTT.

This chain joins TRBV7-8 and TRBJ2-3; the D gene is possibly TRBD2 (7 bases). The germline V gene has CDR1 SGHVS and CDR2 FQNEAQ. The CDR3 is 18 amino acids. Trimming shortened V by 2 bases and J by 0 bases, and 18 bases separated the two germline ends. The CDR3 is CASSLMVGGPISTDTQYF. CDR3 coding DNA: TGTGCCAGCAGCTTAATGGTCGGGGGGCCCATTAGCACAGATACGCAGTATTTT.

The chain's CDR3 is CATSPPLSADTQYF. The DNA for the CDR3 is TGTGCCACCAGCCCACCTCTGTCGGCAGATACGCAGTATTTT. The J gene is TRBJ2-3, the V gene TRBV24-1; D is ambiguous. This CDR3 spans 14 amino acids. Germline CDR1 reads KGHDR; CDR2 reads SFDVKD. The germline V and J ends were trimmed by 7 bases and 4 bases, with 14 bases remaining between them.

The chain joins TRBV5-6 to TRBJ2-5; tentatively, D is TRBD1 (6 bases). Trimming stripped 4 bases from V and 6 bases from J, with 16 bases between. Germline V CDR1 and CDR2: SGHDT, YYEEEE. This CDR3 contains 14 residues. In nucleotides, the CDR3 is TGTGCCAGCAGCAAAGCACAGGGATCGCAGACCCAGTACTTC. Its translation is CASSKAQGSQTQYF. Complete variable domain (other parts from reference TRBV5-6 and TRBJ2-5): DAGVTQSPTHLIKTRGQQVTLRCSPKSGHDTVSWYQQALGQGPQFIFQYYEEEERQRGNFPDRFSGHQFPNYSSELNVNALLLGDSALYLCASSKAQGSQTQYFGPGTRLLVL.

J is TRBJ1-5 and V is TRBV7-9, with TRBD1 matching 7 bases. V lost 0 bases, J lost 9 bases, and 2 bases stayed unmatched. Germline V CDR1 and CDR2: SEHNR, FQNEAQ (reference sequence). The CDR3 length is 13 residues. CDR3 DNA: TGTGCCAGCAGCTTAGCGAGGACAGGGCCCCAGCATTTT. This encodes CASSLARTGPQHF. Looking up the rest from reference TRBV7-9 and TRBJ1-5 gives the full variable domain: DTGVSQNPRHKITKRGQNVTFRCDPISEHNRLYWYRQTLGQGPEFLTYFQNEAQLEKSRLLSDRFSAERPKGSFSTLEIQRTEQGDSAMYLCASSLARTGPQHFGDGTRLSIL.

This clone appeared a single time. The chain couples TRBV9 to TRBJ2-7, with 10 bases identical to TRBD1. J gave up 4 bases and V 2 bases, and 9 bases lay outside the gene matches. Germline V lookup: CDR1 SGDLS, CDR2 YYNGEE. This CDR3 is 16 amino acids long. CDR3 nucleotide sequence: TGTGCCAGCAGCGTTGGGCTACCGGGACAGGGGTACGAGCAGTACTTC. Protein sequence: CASSVGLPGQGYEQYF.

V usage is TRBV11-2 and J usage is TRBJ1-1; 7 bases fit TRBD1. V was clipped by 4 bases and J by 0 bases; unmatched bases: 5. Germline CDR1 and CDR2: SGHAT and FQNNGV. CDR3 size: 15 residues. The CDR3 nucleotides read TGTGCCAGCAGCTCCGACAGGGTTATGAACACTGAAGCTTTCTTT. Translated: CASSSDRVMNTEAFF.

This sequence joins TRBV3-1 (or the pseudogene TRBV3-2) and TRBJ2-7, with 8 bases that match TRBD1. Looked up from germline, CDR1 is LGHDT and CDR2 is YNNKEL (reference sequence). The CDR3 is 14 amino acids. Trimming at V came to 4 bases and at J to 2 bases, leaving 4 bases not matched to a gene. The CDR3 loop reads CASSPGQGTYEQYF. The CDR3 DNA reads TGTGCCAGCAGCCCCGGACAGGGAACCTACGAGCAGTACTTC.

This rearrangement joins TRBV5-1 to TRBJ1-3; no clear D. Germline V gene sequence: CDR1 SGHRS, CDR2 YFSETQ. The CDR3 contains 15 residues. The V gene lost 0 bases and the J gene lost 2 bases, with 9 bases spanning the gap. CDR3 bases: TGCGCCAGCAGCTTGGGGCAGGCTGCTGGAAACACCATATATTTT. This codes for CASSLGQAAGNTIYF. The full variable domain, in which reference TRBV5-1 and TRBJ1-3 provide the parts outside the CDR3, is KAGVTQTPRYLIKTRGQQVTLSCSPISGHRSVSWYQQTPGQGLQFLFEYFSETQRNKGNFPGRFSGRQFSNSRSEMNVSTLELGDSALYLCASSLGQAAGNTIYFGEGSWLTVV.

The rearrangement links TRBV2 to TRBJ2-7; D remains ambiguous. The germline V gene has CDR1 SNHLY and CDR2 FYNNEI. Trimming shortened V by 4 bases and J by 3 bases, and 7 bases separated the two germline ends. This CDR3 contains 12 residues. The CDR3 loop reads CASSGGNYEQYF. CDR3 sequence (DNA): TGTGCCAGCAGTGGCGGTAACTACGAGCAGTACTTC.

The chain carries TRBV19 and TRBJ2-4, with 7 bases matching TRBD1. Germline loops: CDR1 LNHDA, CDR2 SQIVND (reference sequence). CDR3 size: 14 residues. V trimming: 1 base; J trimming: 7 bases; junction bases outside the gene matches: 4. CDR3 coding DNA: TGTGCCAGTAGTATAGTCGGCAGGGGGAACATTCAGTACTTC. It translates to CASSIVGRGNIQYF.